A single sample is the source of the 29 T cell receptor beta chains below, sequenced in a study of cytomegalovirus exposure and HLA in healthy donors. With 60 Vbeta and 13 Jbeta primers, the PCR was carried out. Only in-frame clones appear in the TCRdb table, and some are missing; sequencing was by immunoSEQ multiplex PCR. The repertoire has 150,000 to 200,000 clones, approximately 12% of them found once; the top ten carry about 7.8%. Sequencing was performed on PBMCs. These receptors were collected from a man in his fifties in good health and CMV-seropositive.

This clone has just a few counts. V gene TRBV6-1 combines with J gene TRBJ2-7, with D unclear. The CDR3 is made up of 12 amino acids. Germline V lookup: CDR1 MNHNS, CDR2 SASEGT. Trimming removed 4 bases at V and 5 bases at J, with 9 bases between. The CDR3 DNA is TGTGCCAGCAGTGGACTGAGCAACGAGCAGTACTTC. Translating it yields CASSGLSNEQYF.

This clone was observed a few times. J is TRBJ2-3 and V is TRBV4-3, with 11 bases lining up with TRBD2. The germline V gene encodes CDR1 LGHNA and CDR2 YSLEER. The CDR3 extends over 18 amino acids. The V gene end was trimmed by 0 bases and the J gene end by 2 bases; junction bases not matched to a gene: 7. The CDR3 DNA reads TGCGCCAGCAGCCAAGATGCGGGACTAGCGGTATTCACAGATACGCAGTATTTT. This translates into CASSQDAGLAVFTDTQYF.

This clone has only a few counts. This chain joins TRBV9 and TRBJ2-1; D not resolved. The V gene lost 0 bases and the J gene lost 4 bases, with 14 bases spanning the gap. Per the germline V gene, CDR1 is SGDLS and CDR2 is YYNGEE. The CDR3 length is 16 residues. Written as DNA, the CDR3 is TGTGCCAGCAGCGTAGGCGGCAGCCTTACGTACAATGAGCAGTTCTTC. This sequence encodes CASSVGGSLTYNEQFF.

This clone turned up a few times. J is TRBJ2-2 and V is TRBV6-5, with D maybe TRBD2 (7 bases). The CDR3 consists of 14 residues. Germline V gene lookup returns CDR1 MNHEY and CDR2 SVGAGI. V was pared by 11 bases and J by 4 bases, with 17 bases between. The CDR3 DNA sequence: TGTGCCGCCAACCGGGGAGGGGGCACCGGGGAGCTGTTTTTT. Residues: CAANRGGGTGELFF.

In its sample, this clone was seen a few times. V gene TRBV7-8 combines with J gene TRBJ1-6; unclear D gene. Trimming cost V 4 bases and J 5 bases, with 6 bases left between them. The CDR3 extends over 13 amino acids. Germline V gene sequence: CDR1 SGHVS, CDR2 FQNEAQ. In DNA, the CDR3 is TGTGCCAGCAGCTCAACAGATAATTCACCCCTCCACTTT. Translation: CASSSTDNSPLHF.

V and J are TRBV5-8 and TRBJ2-1, with a tentative D call TRBD1 (6 bases). Germline V CDR1 and CDR2: SGHTS, YDEGEE. The ends were cut back, 1 base at V and 13 bases at J, with 12 bases in the middle. This CDR3 region has 12 residues. The CDR3: CASSLLPGHQFF. The DNA for the CDR3 is TGTGCCAGCAGCTTGTTACCGGGACATCAGTTCTTC. Full variable domain (missing parts from reference TRBV5-8 and TRBJ2-1): EAGVTQSPTHLIKTRGQQATLRCSPISGHTSVYWYQQALGLGLQFLLWYDEGEERNRGNFPPRFSGRQFPNYSSELNVNALELEDSALYLCASSLLPGHQFFGPGTRLTVL.

This clone appeared a few times. V is TRBV4-3 and J is TRBJ2-3; 7 bases align to TRBD2. CDR1 is LGHNA and CDR2 is YSLEER in the germline V gene. The length of the CDR3 is 15 residues. J was trimmed by 8 bases and V by 0 bases; bases with no gene match: 8. As DNA, the CDR3 is TGCGCCAGCAGCCAAGACGGGGGGAGGGATAGTACGCAGTATTTT. It codes for CASSQDGGRDSTQYF.

V gene TRBV6-6 combines with J gene TRBJ2-2, with 7 bases that match TRBD1. Trimming at V came to 6 bases and at J to 5 bases, leaving 3 bases not matched to a gene. The germline V gene has CDR1 MNHNY and CDR2 SVGAGI (reference sequence). The CDR3 consists of 13 residues. DNA for the CDR3: TGTGCCAGCAGACGACAGGGTACCGGGGAGCTGTTTTTT. Protein: CASRRQGTGELFF.

In nucleotides, the CDR3 is TGTGCCAGCAGTCACCCCGGAGGTGTCGATGAAAAACTGTTTTTT. Protein: CASSHPGGVDEKLFF. V and J are TRBV6-6 and TRBJ1-4; no clear D gene. Germline V gene sequence: CDR1 MNHNY, CDR2 SVGAGI (reference sequence). The CDR3 sequence is 15 residues long. V was cut by 5 bases and J by 6 bases, with 16 bases left in between.

The chain carries TRBV15 and TRBJ2-5, with TRBD1 identical over 8 bases. CDR1 and CDR2 from the germline V gene are LNHNV and YYDKDF (reference sequence). CDR3 length: 15 amino acids. Unmatched junction bases numbered 6, after V lost 1 base and J lost 5 bases. In DNA form, the CDR3 reads TGTGCCACCAGCAGAGCGGACAGGGCAAGGGAGACCCAGTACTTC. Amino acids: CATSRADRARETQYF.

This clone was detected a few times. The chain is built from TRBV4-2 and TRBJ2-5; 8 bases agree with TRBD2. After removal of 2 bases from V and 1 base from J, the junction contained 6 bases not matched to a gene. The CDR3 length is 16 residues. Germline V gives CDR1 LGHNA, CDR2 YNFKEQ. CDR3 sequence: CASSQNPTSGQETQYF. DNA for the CDR3: TGTGCCAGCAGCCAAAACCCAACTAGCGGCCAAGAGACCCAGTACTTC.

This clone was seen only a few times. The chain carries TRBV5-5 and TRBJ1-1; a weak D match, TRBD1 (5 bases). CDR1 and CDR2 (germline): SGHKS, YYEKEE (reference sequence). CDR3 length: 14 residues. With 2 bases removed from V and 1 base from J, the gap between germline ends came to 9 bases. In DNA, the CDR3 is TGTGCCAGCAGCTTAATGACAGAGAACACTGAAGCTTTCTTT. Its translation is CASSLMTENTEAFF. Using reference TRBV5-5 and TRBJ1-1 for the parts outside the CDR3, the full variable domain is DAGVTQSPTHLIKTRGQQVTLRCSPISGHKSVSWYQQVLGQGPQFIFQYYEKEERGRGNFPDRFSARQFPNYSSELNVNALLLGDSALYLCASSLMTENTEAFFGQGTRLTVV.

This clone appeared a few times. The rearrangement joins TRBV27 to TRBJ1-4; D not certain. Per germline, CDR1 MNHEY and CDR2 SMNVEV (reference sequence). The V and J ends lost 0 bases and 10 bases respectively, with 18 bases between them. This CDR3 is built from 16 residues. The CDR3 bases are TGTGCCAGCAGTTTATCGATGGGCCCAAGGCGGGGAAAACTGTTTTTT. As protein: CASSLSMGPRRGKLFF.

In its sample, this clone was seen a few times. The rearrangement joins TRBV19 to TRBJ1-1; 9 nucleotides line up with TRBD1. With 6 bases clipped from V and 1 base from J, the junction kept 0 bases outside the gene matches. Germline V gives CDR1 LNHDA, CDR2 SQIVND (reference sequence). The CDR3 extends over 13 amino acids. DNA of the CDR3: TGTGCCAGTAGGGACAGGGGGAACACTGAAGCTTTCTTT. It yields the protein CASRDRGNTEAFF.

The chain links TRBV5-6 to TRBJ1-2; tentative D call: TRBD1 (6 bases). The germline V gene has CDR1 SGHDT and CDR2 YYEEEE. Trimming left V 4 bases short and J 5 bases short, with 9 bases between. The CDR3 covers 12 residues. CDR3 amino acids: CASSPGTYGYTF. The DNA of the CDR3 is TGTGCCAGCAGCCCAGGGACATATGGCTACACCTTC.

V usage is TRBV4-3 and J usage is TRBJ2-3, with TRBD2 matching over 9 bases. With 0 bases clipped from V and 0 bases from J, the junction kept 4 bases outside the gene matches. The length of the CDR3 is 17 residues. Germline CDR1 reads LGHNA; CDR2 reads YSLEER. The CDR3 reads CASSQEAGGLSTDTQYF. The CDR3 DNA reads TGCGCCAGCAGCCAAGAAGCGGGGGGCCTTAGCACAGATACGCAGTATTTT.

This clone was seen a few times. The gene calls are TRBV5-4 and TRBJ2-1, with D unclear. Trimming took off 0 bases at V and 8 bases at J, with 12 bases between the two ends. The CDR3 is 14 amino acids. Germline V gives CDR1 SGHNT, CDR2 YYREEE (reference sequence). CDR3 region: CASSLVSGSDEQFF. The CDR3 DNA follows: TGTGCCAGCAGCTTGGTTTCAGGTTCGGATGAGCAGTTCTTC.

The table lists this clone with a few counts. V gene TRBV5-1 combines with J gene TRBJ1-3; 10 positions match TRBD1. Germline V gene data show CDR1 as SGHRS and CDR2 as YFSETQ. The CDR3 is 17 amino acids. The trim removed 4 bases at V and 0 bases at J, leaving 7 bases unmatched. DNA for the CDR3: TGCGCCAGCAGCGAGTGGACAGGGGGTACCTCTGGAAACACCATATATTTT. This encodes CASSEWTGGTSGNTIYF.

J is TRBJ2-3 and V is TRBV30; 8 bases are shared with TRBD2. The CDR3 runs 15 residues. Trimming cost V 3 bases and J 2 bases; bases outside gene matches: 7. Germline V gene sequence: CDR1 GTSNPN, CDR2 SVGIG (reference sequence). The CDR3 loop is CAWRGAGGLTDTQYF. In nucleotides, the CDR3 is TGTGCCTGGAGAGGGGCGGGGGGCCTCACAGATACGCAGTATTTT.

This clone was recorded a few times. The rearrangement links TRBV30 to TRBJ2-1; D gene ambiguous. The CDR3 has 12 residues. Germline lookup yields CDR1 GTSNPN and CDR2 SVGIG (reference sequence). The V and J ends lost 3 bases and 5 bases respectively, with 8 bases between them. The chain's CDR3 is CAWSWSDNEQFF. CDR3 in DNA: TGTGCCTGGAGCTGGAGTGACAATGAGCAGTTCTTC. The full variable domain, with the rest looked up from reference TRBV30 and TRBJ2-1, is SQTIHQWPATLVQPVGSPLSLECTVEGTSNPNLYWYRQAAGRGLQLLFYSVGIGQISSEVPQNLSASRPQDRQFILSSKKLLLSDSGFYLCAWSWSDNEQFFGPGTRLTVL.

J is TRBJ2-3 and V is TRBV21-1; the table's D call TRBD1 went unverified against the DNA. TRBV21-1 is flagged as a pseudogene. CDR3 length equals 16 residues. CDR3 in amino acids: CASSKEAGPSTDTQYF. Written as DNA, the CDR3 is TGTGCCAGCAGCAAAGAAGCAGGGCCTAGCACAGATACGCAGTATTTT.

The chain combines TRBV5-1 with TRBJ2-2; 7 bases map to TRBD2. With 4 bases clipped from V and 5 bases from J, the junction kept 11 bases outside the gene matches. In germline, CDR1 is SGHRS, CDR2 YFSETQ. This CDR3 is 16 amino acids long. Written as DNA, the CDR3 is TGCGCCAGCAGCCATTCGGAGGGAGGGAGGACCGGGGAGCTGTTTTTT. It specifies CASSHSEGGRTGELFF.

The chain joins TRBV4-3 to TRBJ1-1; perhaps TRBD1 as D (5 bases). Trimming removed 4 bases at V and 1 base at J, with 16 bases between. The CDR3 is 16 amino acids. Germline CDR1 LGHNA, CDR2 YSLEER. In DNA form, the CDR3 reads TGCGCCAGCAGCCCGGGGCGGGGCAGACCGAACACTGAAGCTTTCTTT. Translation gives CASSPGRGRPNTEAFF.

The genes are TRBV12-5 and TRBJ2-5; 15 bases are a match to TRBD2. Germline lookup yields CDR1 LGHNT and CDR2 FRNRAP. The CDR3 covers 17 residues. Unmatched junction bases numbered 12, after V lost 6 bases and J lost 7 bases. CDR3 loop: CASGWTSGGATFGTQYF. The CDR3 DNA is TGTGCTAGTGGCTGGACTAGCGGGGGGGCTACCTTCGGGACCCAGTACTTC.

This clone was observed a few times. Written as DNA, the CDR3 is TGCGCCAGCAGCCAAGATAGACTGTTAACTAATGAAAAACTGTTTTTT. Protein product: CASSQDRLLTNEKLFF. V is TRBV4-3 and J is TRBJ1-4; no definite D call. The V and J ends lost 0 bases and 1 base respectively, with 9 bases between them. CDR3 length: 16 residues. Germline V gene sequence: CDR1 LGHNA, CDR2 YSLEER.

This clone was seen a few times. V is TRBV19 and J is TRBJ1-4; D not resolved. Between the trimmed V and J ends, which lost 7 bases and 0 bases, there was a span of 9 bases. Per the germline V gene, CDR1 is LNHDA and CDR2 is SQIVND (reference sequence). The CDR3 loop spans 14 amino acids. This chain's CDR3 is CASKQNPTNEKLFF. As DNA, the CDR3 is TGTGCCAGTAAACAGAATCCAACTAATGAAAAACTGTTTTTT.

CDR3 sequence reads: CAWRASGGASGANVLTF. The CDR3 DNA is TGTGCCTGGCGCGCCAGCGGGGGGGCCTCTGGGGCCAACGTCCTGACTTTC. J is TRBJ2-6 and V is TRBV30; 10 bases are a match to TRBD2. The CDR3 length is 17 residues. J gave up 0 bases and V 5 bases, and 7 bases lay outside the gene matches. CDR1 and CDR2 from the germline V gene are GTSNPN and SVGIG (reference sequence).

In this sample, this clone turned up once. This chain links TRBV9 with TRBJ1-2; TRBD1 might be the D (5 bases). The CDR3 is 13 residues long. V dropped 3 bases and J dropped 8 bases, with 14 bases sitting between them. Germline V CDR1 and CDR2: SGDLS, YYNGEE. The CDR3 nucleotides read TGTGCCAGCAGCGCGCGGGGGTTGGGCGGCTACACCTTC. Residues: CASSARGLGGYTF.

This chain uses TRBV10-3 with TRBJ1-1, with D uncertain. Germline V CDR1 and CDR2: ENHRY, SYGVKD. The V end was cut by 4 bases, the J end by 5 bases, with 20 bases between. The CDR3 extends over 16 amino acids. The CDR3, as DNA: TGTGCCATCAGTGGGGATGAGAGGGCCGCGGGGACTGAAGCTTTCTTT. This sequence encodes CAISGDERAAGTEAFF.